The clone carrying this T cell receptor beta chain was picked up a small number of times. This sample is drawn from a study of beta chain features in type 1 diabetes. The study reverse transcribed the entire isolated RNA, so it sequenced expressed TCRB transcripts. The data were produced by immunoSEQ multiplex PCR, yet TCRdb's version contains in-frame clones alone and is incomplete. The data hold 350,000 or so clones, with 20% observed a single time. V lost 2 bases, J lost 4 bases, and 8 bases lay in between. Germline loops: CDR1 LNHNV, CDR2 YYDKDF (reference sequence). There are 14 residues in the CDR3. Without exception, sorted populations had purity beyond 95%.

The clonotype was recovered from a woman younger than 30 in good health. The genes are TRBV15 and TRBJ1-4; D is perhaps TRBD1 (5 bases). The sample consisted of naive CD4+ T cells from blood. DNA of the CDR3: TGTGCCACCAGCAGACAGGGACTTAATGAAAAACTGTTTTTT. Encoded protein: CATSRQGLNEKLFF. Full variable domain (rest looked up from reference TRBV15 and TRBJ1-4): DAMVIQNPRYQVTQFGKPVTLSCSQTLNHNVMYWYQQKSSQAPKLLFHYYDKDFNNEADTPDNFQSRRPNTSFCFLDIRSPGLGDTAMYLCATSRQGLNEKLFFGSGTQLSVL.